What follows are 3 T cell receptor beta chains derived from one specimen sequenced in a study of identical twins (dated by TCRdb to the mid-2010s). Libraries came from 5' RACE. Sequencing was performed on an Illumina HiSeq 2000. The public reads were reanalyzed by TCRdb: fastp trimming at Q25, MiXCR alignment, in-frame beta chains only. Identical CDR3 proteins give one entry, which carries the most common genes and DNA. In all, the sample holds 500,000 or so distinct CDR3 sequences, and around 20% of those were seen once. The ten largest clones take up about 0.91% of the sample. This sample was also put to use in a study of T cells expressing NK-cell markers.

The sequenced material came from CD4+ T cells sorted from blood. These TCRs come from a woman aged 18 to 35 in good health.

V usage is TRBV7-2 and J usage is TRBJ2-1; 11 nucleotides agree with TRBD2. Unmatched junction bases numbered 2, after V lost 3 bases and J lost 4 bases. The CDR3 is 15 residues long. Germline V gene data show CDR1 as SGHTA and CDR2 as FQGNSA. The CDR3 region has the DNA TGTGCCAGCAGCTTGACTAGCGGGATATACAATGAGCAGTTCTTC. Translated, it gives CASSLTSGIYNEQFF.

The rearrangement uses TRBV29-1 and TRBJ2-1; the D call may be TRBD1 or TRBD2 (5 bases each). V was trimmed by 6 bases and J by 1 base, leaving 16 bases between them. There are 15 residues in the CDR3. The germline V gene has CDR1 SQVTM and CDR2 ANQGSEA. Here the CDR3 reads CSVRGEPTSYNEQFF. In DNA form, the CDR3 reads TGCAGCGTCCGAGGGGAGCCCACATCCTACAATGAGCAGTTCTTC.

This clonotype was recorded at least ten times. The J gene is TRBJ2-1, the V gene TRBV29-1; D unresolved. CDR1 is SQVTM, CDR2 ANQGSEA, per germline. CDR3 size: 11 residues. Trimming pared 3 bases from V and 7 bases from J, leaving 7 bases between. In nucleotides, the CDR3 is TGCAGCGTTGAGAGCGTGAATGAGCAGTTCTTC. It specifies CSVESVNEQFF.